The 9 T cell receptor beta chains below were found in one sample sequenced in a study of T cell clonotyping in hematopoietic cell transplantation. The assay was immunoSEQ multiplex PCR, and TCRdb's table has in-frame clones only and misses some. The table has some 29,000 clones, under 90% seen once. Specified time point: recipient sample about 28 days before transplant, after cytoreduction. This specimen was peripheral blood mononuclear cells, taken before stem cell transplant. The source of these receptors is a man aged 40-49 years with acute myeloid leukemia. Some clones in this sample may be carry-over from other donors' samples.

The J gene is TRBJ2-2, the V gene TRBV7-6, with D hard to call. Between the trimmed V and J ends, which lost 5 bases and 4 bases, there was a span of 8 bases. The CDR3 contains 13 residues. Germline assignment: CDR1 SGHVS and CDR2 FNYEAQ. CDR3 coding DNA: TGTGCCAGCAGCCCCGCCTCCACCGGGGAGCTGTTTTTT. Translated: CASSPASTGELFF. Drawing the rest from reference TRBV7-6 and TRBJ2-2, the complete variable domain is GAGVSQSPRYKVTKRGQDVALRCDPISGHVSLYWYRQALGQGPEFLTYFNYEAQQDKSGLPNDRFSAERPEGSISTLTIQRTEQRDSAMYRCASSPASTGELFFGEGSRLTVL.

The chain carries TRBV7-2 and TRBJ1-4; D possibly corresponds to TRBD1 (6 bases). This CDR3 has 15 amino acids. V lost 1 base, J lost 8 bases, and 14 bases lay in between. Germline lookup yields CDR1 SGHTA and CDR2 FQGNSA. The CDR3 DNA sequence: TGTGCCAGCAGCTTAGGGGGCAGGGGTGGGGAAAAACTGTTTTTT. Translating gives CASSLGGRGGEKLFF.

The chain couples TRBV4-2 to TRBJ2-1, with D hard to call. This CDR3 spans 17 amino acids. Germline V gene lookup returns CDR1 LGHNA and CDR2 YNFKEQ. The V gene lost 1 base and the J gene lost 0 bases, with 13 bases spanning the gap. The DNA for the CDR3 is TGTGCCAGCAGCCAAGCGTGGAAGTCGAGCTCCTACAATGAGCAGTTCTTC. Amino acid sequence: CASSQAWKSSSYNEQFF.

This clone has more than one count but fewer than ten. The chain recombines TRBV7-6 with TRBJ2-2; weak D call: TRBD1 (6 bases). Deletions cut 5 bases from V and 7 bases from J, with 14 bases between. CDR3 length equals 14 residues. Germline values: CDR1 SGHVS, CDR2 FNYEAQ. In nucleotides, the CDR3 is TGTGCCAGCAGCCCCCTACAGGGAATCGGGGAGCTGTTTTTT. Amino acids: CASSPLQGIGELFF.

The rearrangement joins TRBV4-1 to TRBJ2-1, with a tentative D call TRBD2 (6 bases). The CDR3 contains 15 residues. Germline CDR1 MGHRA, CDR2 YSYEKL. Between the trimmed V and J ends, which lost 1 base and 2 bases, there was a span of 9 bases. In nucleotides, the CDR3 is TGCGCCAGCAGCCAAGTACTAGCAGCCTACAATGAGCAGTTCTTC. Translation gives CASSQVLAAYNEQFF.

The chain recombines TRBV7-2 with TRBJ1-1; maybe TRBD1 (6 bases). The CDR3 totals 17 residues. Trimming took 2 bases from V and 1 from J, leaving 17 bases between them. In germline, CDR1 is SGHTA, CDR2 FQGNSA. This CDR3 is CASSLKQLGQRNTEAFF. DNA of the CDR3: TGTGCCAGCAGCTTAAAACAGTTAGGACAGCGGAACACTGAAGCTTTCTTT.

The chain combines TRBV5-1 with TRBJ2-7; possibly TRBD2 for D (6 bases). This CDR3 has 15 amino acids. V was clipped by 4 bases and J by 4 bases, with 18 bases between them. Per the germline V gene, CDR1 is SGHRS and CDR2 is YFSETQ. DNA for the CDR3: TGCGCCAGCAGCGAACGACCCGGGACTCCTTACGAGCAGTACTTC. As protein: CASSERPGTPYEQYF.

The J gene is TRBJ2-1, the V gene TRBV7-2, with 10 bases fitting TRBD2. J gave up 7 bases and V 5 bases, and 5 bases lay outside the gene matches. The germline V gene encodes CDR1 SGHTA and CDR2 FQGNSA. The CDR3 totals 14 residues. The CDR3 sequence: CASSPGLAANEQFF. CDR3 in DNA: TGTGCCAGCAGCCCCGGACTAGCGGCAAATGAGCAGTTCTTC.

The gene calls are TRBV19 and TRBJ2-5; 9 bases fit TRBD1. The DNA end favors TRBJ2-7, so the J call may be wrong. The CDR3 totals 14 residues. CDR1 and CDR2 (germline): LNHDA, SQIVND (reference sequence). CDR3 coding DNA: TGTGCCAGTAGTCTCTCGGGACAGGGTTACGAGCAGTACTTC. Translation: CASSLSGQGYEQYF.